The entry that follows covers one T cell receptor beta chain sequence. It may be a read error: a sequence one base away is much more abundant. This CDR3 contains 12 residues. In germline, CDR1 is SGHRS, CDR2 YFSETQ. Original analysis: The study's classifier, a distant-metastasis tool for papillary thyroid cancer, was built using CDR3 differences across clinicopathological groups. TCRdb re-analyzed the PCR reads using MiXCR. For this entry, the V and J calls and clone size follow TCRdb and not the study's own pipeline. The table includes 89,000 or so clones, 7.5% to 9% detected once. Every patient underwent thyroid surgery untreated. This sample is drawn from a study of metastatic and nonmetastatic thyroid tumors. Study as a whole: Peripheral blood and tumor or nodule samples from malignant and benign thyroid patients were compared.

The sequenced sample was blood. The TCR sequence derives from a female donor with papillary thyroid cancer or a benign thyroid nodule (not recorded which). Some clones in this sample may be carry-over from other donors' samples. V gene TRBV5-1 combines with J gene TRBJ2-7; D is possibly TRBD2 (6 bases). This CDR3 is CASSLGGYGQYF. CDR3 nucleotides: TGCGCCAGCAGCTTAGGAGGGTACGGGCAGTACTTC.